This TCR beta chain was captured by sequencing in a study of shared clonotypes between healthy human individuals (dated by TCRdb to 2020 to 2021). About the study as a whole: The cohort included three men and two women between 18 and 49 years of age. For each donor, CD4 naive and CD4 memory were each run on three plates, CD8 naive on two plates, and CD8 memory on one plate. To estimate repertoire size and how much clonotype sharing occurs between individuals, the study deeply sequenced the blood TCR repertoires of about 5 healthy adults. Different laboratories and diverse techniques were used to prepare libraries and sequence TCR repertoires, to increase sequencing depth and limit assay-specific biases. Per donor, leukapheresis produced somewhere between about 0.9 and 9.5 billion PBMCs. Broader findings and caveats from the paper: Pairwise subsampling led to the expectation that sequencing depth would affect the degree of clonotype sharing among donors. Higher generation probabilities were observed for clonotypes shared by all four sorted-subset donors than for non-shared clonotypes. Sampling was restricted to blood, and TCR repertoires in tissues likely differ from the TCR repertoires found in blood. When several donors were compared, the shared fraction of clonotypes was about 5.5% for naive CD4, 3.5% for naive CD8, 2% to 2.5% for memory CD4, and 0.4% for memory CD8. Naive subsets generally had larger estimated clonotype richness than memory subsets. Even with the large sequencing depth, rarefaction of the sorted-subset datasets indicated that sequencing was incomplete. Because the study included a small number of donors, the genetic and exposure-history diversity represented was limited.

Details on this clone: The antigen it binds to is not known. Base qualities are missing; no much larger clone stands one base away.

Using the deep immunoSEQ assay, TCR CDR3 regions were amplified from genomic DNA by multiplex PCR. Extracted genomic DNA from each cell subset was distributed evenly across all wells of several immunoSEQ 96-well plates, and each plate was treated as a replicate. For sorted subsets, each replicate PCR was loaded with approximately 200 ng genomic DNA, equivalent to 30,000 or so T cell genomes. The purified libraries were quantified using a Qubit 3.0 fluorometer, sized with a Bioanalyzer 2100, and then quantified again using the KAPA Library Quantification kit. Every immunoSEQ 96-well plate was sequenced on a dedicated single-read 150-cycle Illumina NextSeq 550 flow cell. The paper's processing steps were these. The immunoSEQ output contained only junctional sequences without quality scores, so filtering could not match that applied to full-length reads. To assign V/J genes and CDR3, sequences were annotated against IMGT germline references using PyIR, a Python wrapper for IgBLAST v1.9. Reads with weak V/J assignments (E-value above 1e-6), missing CDR3, stop codons, out-of-frame junctions, or ambiguous translated residues were removed. V3J clonotypes were defined as sequences sharing an identical inferred V gene, J gene, and CDR3 amino acid sequence. The percentage overlap between two repertoires was calculated by dividing the number of shared unique clonotypes by the size of the smaller repertoire. Repertoire richness was assessed with RTK rarefaction, the Chao1 estimator, and Recon v2.1 estimates of unobserved clonotypes. OLGA was used to compute generation probabilities for all TCRbeta clonotypes that the gDNA method yielded from a handful of donors. TCRdb retrieved this table from immuneACCESS and kept in-frame rearrangements only. Not all clones are present; in checked studies, unresolved V genes account for under half, and no reason is known for the remainder. That table supplies the V and J calls and clone size; D and trimming were determined from the DNA. The sample table shows a few million clones, and around 94% are seen once. The top ten hold 0.13% to 0.15% of the sample.

The germline V gene (reference sequence) yields SGHNT for CDR1 and YYREEE for CDR2. Spanning cysteine to phenylalanine, the CDR3 consists of 18 amino acids. CDR3 DNA only is kept here, 54 bases in frame from base 1. Trimming leaves V shorter by 4 bases and J shorter by 6 bases, with the junction holding 18 bases beyond the gene matches. The donors were healthy, HIV-negative adults with no recently reported acute infections or vaccinations. Every donor was a Caucasian adult living in Nashville, Tennessee, USA. CD4+ T cells were enriched through magnetic negative selection, after which naive cells were positively selected on CD45RA and the remaining negative fraction served as the memory subset. After blood collection by leukapheresis, PBMCs were isolated using Ficoll-Histopaque density gradient centrifugation and then cryopreserved in the vapor phase of liquid nitrogen. Analytical flow cytometry was used to check the purity and quantity of every magnetically sorted T cell population. From each sorted fraction, genomic DNA was isolated and quantified by UV absorbance on a Nanodrop 2000c.

Recombination connected TRBV5-4 to TRBJ1-2; 10 nucleotides in the junction match TRBD1. This TCR came from a man younger than 35 in good health. The material sequenced was naive CD4+ T cells sorted from blood. This specimen's cell subset or site label, interpreted: CD45RA+ positively selected. Read as DNA, the sequence is TGTGCCAGCAGCGGATCTCCCGATATCGGAGGACAGGGGGATGGCTACACCTTC. Its amino acids are CASSGSPDIGGQGDGYTF.